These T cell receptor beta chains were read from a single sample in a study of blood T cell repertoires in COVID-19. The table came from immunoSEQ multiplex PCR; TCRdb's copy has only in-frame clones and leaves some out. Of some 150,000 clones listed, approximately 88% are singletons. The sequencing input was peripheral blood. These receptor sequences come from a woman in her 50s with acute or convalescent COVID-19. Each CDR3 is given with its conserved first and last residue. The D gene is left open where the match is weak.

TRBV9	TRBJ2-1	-	CASSVSSSYNEQFF	TGTGCCAGCAGCGTATCCAGCTCCTACAATGAGCAGTTCTTC
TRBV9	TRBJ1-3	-	CASSPSGQSGNTIYF	TGTGCCAGCAGCCCGAGCGGACAGTCTGGAAACACCATATATTTT
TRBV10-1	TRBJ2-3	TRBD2	CASGSSGVTDTQYF	TGCGCCAGCGGTTCTAGCGGGGTTACAGATACGCAGTATTTT
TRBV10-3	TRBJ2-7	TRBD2	CAMGLAGASYEQYF	TGTGCCATGGGACTAGCGGGTGCCTCCTACGAGCAGTACTTC
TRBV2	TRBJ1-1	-	CASRVNRDGSFEAFF	TGTGCCAGCAGAGTGAACAGGGACGGAAGCTTTGAAGCTTTCTTT
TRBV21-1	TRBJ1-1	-	CASSPSPGVNTEAFF	TGTGCCAGCAGCCCCTCCCCGGGGGTCAACACTGAAGCTTTCTTT
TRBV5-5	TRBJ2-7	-	CASRYDSHEQYF	TGTGCCAGCAGATATGACTCCCACGAGCAGTACTTC
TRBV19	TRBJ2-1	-	CATRPPSEAYNEQFF	TGTGCCACCAGACCCCCAAGCGAGGCCTACAATGAGCAGTTCTTC
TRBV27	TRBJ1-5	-	CASSLYVNSNQPQHF	TGTGCCAGCAGTTTATATGTCAATAGCAATCAGCCCCAGCATTTT
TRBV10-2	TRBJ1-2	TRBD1	CASIRGVGQGQGIIDGYTF	TGCGCCAGCATTCGGGGGGTCGGACAGGGGCAAGGAATCATCGATGGCTACACCTTC
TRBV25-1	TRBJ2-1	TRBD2	CASTTNGGLAGAGQFF	TGTGCCAGCACCACGAACGGGGGACTAGCGGGAGCGGGGCAGTTCTTC
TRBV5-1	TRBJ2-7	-	CASSLGGEQYF	TGCGCCAGCAGCTTGGGAGGCGAGCAGTACTTC
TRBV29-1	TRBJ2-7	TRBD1	CSVEDRDRGYEQYF	TGCAGCGTTGAAGATAGGGACAGGGGTTACGAGCAGTACTTC
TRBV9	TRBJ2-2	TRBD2	CASSVTGREFTGELFF	TGTGCCAGCAGCGTAACGGGGCGGGAGTTCACCGGGGAGCTGTTTTTT
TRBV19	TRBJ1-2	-	CASSIKAAGVTNYGYTF	TGTGCCAGTAGTATAAAGGCGGCAGGGGTAACTAACTATGGCTACACCTTC
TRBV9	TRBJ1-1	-	CASSVITQGTEAFF	TGTGCCAGCAGCGTAATCACACAGGGCACTGAAGCTTTCTTT
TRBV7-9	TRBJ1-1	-	CASSLSGGTEAFF	TGTGCCAGCAGCTTGTCGGGGGGCACTGAAGCTTTCTTT
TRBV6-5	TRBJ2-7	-	CASSYEYEQYF	TGTGCCAGCAGTTACGAGTACGAGCAGTACTTC
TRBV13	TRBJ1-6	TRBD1	CASSLGGQGRNSPLHF	TGTGCCAGCAGCTTAGGGGGACAGGGGAGGAATTCACCCCTCCACTTT
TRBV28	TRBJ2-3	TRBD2	CASALAGGLYTQYF	TGTGCCAGCGCACTAGCGGGGGGCCTATATACGCAGTATTTT
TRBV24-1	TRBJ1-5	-	CATLNRGQRHNQPQHF	TGTGCCACCCTAAACCGAGGACAGCGACACAATCAGCCCCAGCATTTT